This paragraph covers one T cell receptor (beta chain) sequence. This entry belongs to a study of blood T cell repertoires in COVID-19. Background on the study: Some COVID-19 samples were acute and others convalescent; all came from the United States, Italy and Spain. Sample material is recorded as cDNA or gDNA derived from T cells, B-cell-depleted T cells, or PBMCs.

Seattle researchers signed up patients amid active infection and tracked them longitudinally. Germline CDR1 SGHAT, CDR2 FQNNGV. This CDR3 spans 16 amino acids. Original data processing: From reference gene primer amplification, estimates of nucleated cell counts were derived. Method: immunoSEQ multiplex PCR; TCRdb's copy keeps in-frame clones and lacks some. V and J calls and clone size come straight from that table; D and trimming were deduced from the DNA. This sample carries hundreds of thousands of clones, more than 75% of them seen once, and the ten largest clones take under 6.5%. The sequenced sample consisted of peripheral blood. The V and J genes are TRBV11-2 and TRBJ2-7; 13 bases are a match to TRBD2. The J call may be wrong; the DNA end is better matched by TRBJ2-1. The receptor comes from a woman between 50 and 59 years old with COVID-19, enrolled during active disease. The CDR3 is CASSFAGLAGPKEQFF. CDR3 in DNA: TGTGCCAGCAGCTTCGCGGGACTAGCGGGGCCCAAGGAGCAGTTCTTC.